This T cell receptor beta chain came from a study of T cell changes during pregnancy in multiple sclerosis. TCRdb's copy holds only in-frame clones and misses some; the assay was immunoSEQ multiplex PCR. In the table there are 40,000 to 55,000 clones, 75% to 95% of which are singletons. Unmatched junction bases numbered 5, after V lost 1 base and J lost 4 bases. CDR1 LNHDA and CDR2 SQIVND come from the germline V gene (reference sequence). This CDR3 comprises 15 residues. The material was CD8+ T cells from peripheral blood mononuclear cells, obtained after pregnancy. The sequence was obtained from a female donor with multiple sclerosis, enrolled in a pregnancy study. The V call is TRBV19, the J call TRBJ1-1, with 8 bases that match TRBD1. CDR3: CASSIGTGRSTEAFF. Here the CDR3 DNA reads TGTGCCAGTAGTATAGGGACAGGGAGGTCCACTGAAGCTTTCTTT.